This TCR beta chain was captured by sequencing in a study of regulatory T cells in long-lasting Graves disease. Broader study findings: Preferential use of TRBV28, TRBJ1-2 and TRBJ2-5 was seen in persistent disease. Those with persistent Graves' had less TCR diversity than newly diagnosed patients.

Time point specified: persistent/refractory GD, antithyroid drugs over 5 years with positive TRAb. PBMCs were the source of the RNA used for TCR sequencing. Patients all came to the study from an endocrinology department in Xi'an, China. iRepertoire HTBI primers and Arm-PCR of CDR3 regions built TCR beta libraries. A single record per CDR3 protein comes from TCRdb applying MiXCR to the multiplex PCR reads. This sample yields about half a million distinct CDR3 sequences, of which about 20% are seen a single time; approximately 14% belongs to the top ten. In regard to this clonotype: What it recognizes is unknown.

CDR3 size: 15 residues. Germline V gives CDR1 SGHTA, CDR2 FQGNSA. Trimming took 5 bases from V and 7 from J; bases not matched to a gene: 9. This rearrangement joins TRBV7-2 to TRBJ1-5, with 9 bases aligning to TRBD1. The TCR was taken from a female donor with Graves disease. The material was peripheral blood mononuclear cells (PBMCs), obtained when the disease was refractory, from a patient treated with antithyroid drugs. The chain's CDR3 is CASSLRQGEGQPQHF. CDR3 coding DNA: TGTGCCAGCAGCCTCCGACAGGGGGAAGGCCAGCCCCAGCATTTT.